A selection of T cell receptor beta chains follows, all from one sample in a study of OX40 agonist ivuxolimab in advanced cancers. Profiled with immunoSEQ multiplex PCR; TCRdb holds only in-frame clones, not every one. The sample has tens of thousands of clones, roughly nine tenths seen once; the top ten hold about 9%. Material: CD4+ or CD8+ T cells sorted from blood, obtained in a trial of the OX40 agonist ivuxolimab. These receptors were collected from an adult with an advanced solid tumor such as melanoma, head and neck, liver or kidney cancer. Both conserved end residues are part of each CDR3. The order of the fields is J gene, D gene, V gene, CDR3 length, clone size, CDR3 protein, CDR3 DNA. The D gene is left open where the match is weak. Some rows mark clone size as missing; the rest say once, few, many or name a class of expanded clone.

TRBJ2-7 | NA | TRBV14 | 15 | NA | CASSQGLSSSYEQYF | TGTGCCAGCAGCCAAGGGCTCTCGAGCTCCTACGAGCAGTACTTC
TRBJ1-4 | NA | TRBV11-2 | 15 | NA | CASSPLQQFNEKLFF | TGTGCCAGCAGCCCGTTACAGCAGTTTAATGAAAAACTGTTTTTT
TRBJ2-7 | NA | TRBV27 | 15 | NA | CASSPTNAPEVEQYF | TGTGCCAGCAGTCCAACTAATGCCCCAGAGGTCGAGCAGTACTTC
TRBJ2-4 | NA | TRBV11-2 | 13 | NA | CASSPLGVNIQYF | TGTGCCAGCAGCCCCTTGGGGGTAAACATTCAGTACTTC
TRBJ2-3 | TRBD2 | TRBV7-2 | 15 | NA | CASSLVAGGVHTQYF | TGTGCCAGCAGCTTAGTTGCGGGAGGTGTTCATACGCAGTATTTT
TRBJ2-3 | NA | TRBV18 | 16 | NA | CASSPDRQTAGDTQYF | TGTGCCAGCTCACCGGATAGACAGACTGCTGGAGATACGCAGTATTTT
TRBJ2-3 | TRBD2 | TRBV9 | 16 | NA | CASSVGNSGSTDTQYF | TGTGCCAGCAGCGTAGGTAATAGCGGGAGCACAGATACGCAGTATTTT
TRBJ2-1 | TRBD2 | TRBV11-2 | 18 | NA | CASSLLASGGSSYNEQFF | TGTGCCAGCAGCTTATTAGCTAGCGGAGGAAGCTCCTACAATGAGCAGTTCTTC
TRBJ2-1 | TRBD2 | TRBV9 | 15 | few | CASSVIAGEEGEQFF | TGTGCCAGCAGCGTAATAGCGGGCGAGGAAGGGGAGCAGTTCTTC
TRBJ2-3 | TRBD2 | TRBV18 | 13 | NA | CASSPLAGDTQYF | TGTGCCAGCTCACCACTAGCGGGAGATACGCAGTATTTT
TRBJ1-5 | NA | TRBV2 | 14 | NA | CASSERRGYQPQHF | TGTGCCAGCAGTGAACGTAGAGGATATCAGCCCCAGCATTTT
TRBJ2-5 | TRBD1 | TRBV5-1 | 15 | once | CASSLPQGAKETQYF | TGCGCCAGCAGCTTGCCGCAGGGGGCAAAGGAGACCCAGTACTTC
TRBJ2-5 | TRBD2 | TRBV4-1 | 17 | NA | CASSQDQELAGQETQYF | TGCGCCAGCAGCCAAGATCAGGAACTAGCGGGACAGGAGACCCAGTACTTC
TRBJ1-4 | TRBD1 | TRBV5-6 | 13 | NA | CASGRTGQEKLFF | TGTGCCAGCGGACGGACAGGGCAAGAAAAACTGTTTTTT
TRBJ1-5 | NA | TRBV28 | 13 | few | CASKRGGNQPQHF | TGTGCCAGCAAAAGGGGGGGCAATCAGCCCCAGCATTTT
TRBJ1-6 | NA | TRBV19 | 14 | NA | CASSNWDYNSPLHF | TGTGCCAGTAGTAACTGGGATTACAATTCACCCCTCCACTTT
TRBJ1-5 | TRBD1 | TRBV7-8 | 13 | NA | CASRTGGNQPQHF | TGTGCCAGCAGGACAGGGGGCAATCAGCCCCAGCATTTT
TRBJ1-4 | NA | TRBV28 | 14 | NA | CASSSGQIREKLFF | TGTGCCAGCAGTTCCGGACAGATACGTGAAAAACTGTTTTTT
TRBJ2-7 | TRBD1 | TRBV10-1 | 16 | once | CASSRNRQGATYEQYF | TGCGCCAGCAGCCGAAATAGACAGGGGGCAACTTACGAGCAGTACTTC
TRBJ1-4 | NA | TRBV30 | 11 | NA | CAWGENEKLFF | TGTGCCTGGGGGGAGAATGAAAAACTGTTTTTT
TRBJ1-1 | NA | TRBV5-4 | 14 | NA | CASSLPPENTEAFF | TGTGCCAGCAGCTTACCCCCGGAGAACACTGAAGCTTTCTTT
TRBJ2-3 | TRBD2 | TRBV13 | 14 | NA | CASSWEGRRDTQYF | TGTGCCAGCAGTTGGGAGGGCCGGCGAGATACGCAGTATTTT
TRBJ2-7 | NA | TRBV28 | 16 | NA | CASSFSTEGLGYEQYF | TGTGCCAGCAGTTTTTCAACAGAGGGCCTCGGCTACGAGCAGTACTTC
TRBJ2-7 | NA | TRBV5-1 | 17 | NA | CASSLEKGSWGSYEQYF | TGCGCCAGCAGCTTGGAGAAGGGCAGTTGGGGTTCCTACGAGCAGTACTTC
TRBJ2-7 | NA | TRBV10-3 | 16 | NA | CAISESSATGQHEQYF | TGTGCCATCAGTGAGTCCTCGGCTACTGGGCAACACGAGCAGTACTTC
TRBJ1-1 | NA | TRBV6-7 | 17 | NA | CASSNGSRTGGAAEAFF | TGTGCCAGTTCGAATGGGAGTAGAACAGGCGGCGCGGCTGAAGCTTTCTTT
TRBJ2-2 | NA | TRBV5-1 | 15 | NA | CASSPLGGGTGELFF | TGCGCCAGCAGCCCCCTAGGAGGTGGGACCGGGGAGCTGTTTTTT
TRBJ2-7 | NA | TRBV6-6 | 15 | NA | CASSLAGDRHNEQYF | TGTGCCAGCAGTCTCGCGGGGGACAGGCATAACGAGCAGTACTTC
TRBJ2-7 | TRBD2 | TRBV27 | 16 | NA | CASSTTGSGRFYEQYF | TGTGCCAGCAGTACGACCGGTAGCGGGAGATTTTACGAGCAGTACTTC
TRBJ2-7 | TRBD2 | TRBV19 | 17 | NA | CASSIRTSGRFVYEQYF | TGTGCCAGTAGTATTAGGACTAGCGGGAGGTTTGTCTACGAGCAGTACTTC
TRBJ1-1 | NA | TRBV6-5 | 13 | NA | CASYGPRNTEAFF | TGTGCCAGTTACGGGCCGAGGAACACTGAAGCTTTCTTT
TRBJ1-4 | NA | TRBV7-9 | 15 | NA | CASSLAPATNEKLFF | TGTGCCAGCAGCTTAGCTCCGGCAACTAATGAAAAACTGTTTTTT
TRBJ1-4 | TRBD1 | TRBV5-6 | 16 | NA | CASSLGQGPTNEKLFF | TGTGCCAGCAGCTTGGGACAGGGCCCAACTAATGAAAAACTGTTTTTT
TRBJ2-3 | TRBD2 | TRBV11-3 | 16 | NA | CASSLGRGLVTDTQYF | TGTGCCAGCAGCTTAGGAAGGGGACTAGTCACAGATACGCAGTATTTT
TRBJ1-3 | NA | TRBV7-9 | 13 | NA | CASSPQGSDTIYF | TGTGCCAGCAGCCCACAGGGTTCGGACACCATATATTTT
TRBJ2-7 | NA | TRBV4-1 | 14 | once | CASSQRDSAYEQYF | TGCGCCAGCAGCCAACGGGACTCAGCCTACGAGCAGTACTTC
TRBJ1-1 | NA | TRBV6-1 | 13 | NA | CASETLGGTEAFF | TGTGCCTCTGAAACATTGGGGGGTACTGAAGCTTTCTTT
TRBJ1-4 | NA | TRBV4-1 | 16 | NA | CASSQDRGATNEKLFF | TGCGCCAGCAGCCAAGATAGGGGGGCAACTAATGAAAAACTGTTTTTT
TRBJ2-3 | TRBD2 | TRBV11-2 | 15 | NA | CASSDSGRGVDTQYF | TGTGCCAGCAGCGACAGCGGGAGAGGGGTAGATACGCAGTATTTT
TRBJ1-2 | NA | TRBV6-1 | 14 | few | CASSEFGPGYGYTF | TGTGCCAGCAGTGAATTTGGGCCGGGCTATGGCTACACCTTC
TRBJ2-7 | TRBD2 | TRBV28 | 16 | NA | CASSRPGTSGSYEQYF | TGTGCCAGCAGCAGACCCGGGACTAGCGGGAGTTACGAGCAGTACTTC
TRBJ1-5 | NA | TRBV27 | 15 | NA | CASSLSGGINQPQHF | TGTGCCAGCAGTTTATCTGGGGGTATCAATCAGCCCCAGCATTTT
TRBJ1-2 | TRBD1 | TRBV7-9 | 15 | NA | CASTYSGTANYGYTF | TGTGCCAGCACATACTCCGGGACAGCTAACTATGGCTACACCTTC
TRBJ2-2 | TRBD2 | TRBV15 | 16 | NA | CATSRGLAGGTGELFF | TGTGCCACCAGCAGAGGGCTAGCGGGCGGCACCGGGGAGCTGTTTTTT
TRBJ2-3 | NA | TRBV28 | 15 | NA | CASSSPARWGDTQYF | TGTGCCAGCAGTTCCCCCGCGAGATGGGGAGATACGCAGTATTTT
TRBJ2-1 | TRBD2 | TRBV5-4 | 14 | NA | CASSSTSGSDEQFF | TGTGCCAGCAGCTCAACTAGCGGGAGTGATGAGCAGTTCTTC
TRBJ1-1 | TRBD1 | TRBV27 | 14 | NA | CASSLGQGNTEAFF | TGTGCCAGCAGTTTAGGACAGGGGAACACTGAAGCTTTCTTT
TRBJ2-5 | NA | TRBV11-2 | 14 | NA | CASSFLSAQETQYF | TGTGCCAGCAGCTTTTTAAGCGCACAAGAGACCCAGTACTTC
TRBJ2-7 | NA | TRBV11-2 | 13 | NA | CASSLYRAAEQYF | TGTGCCAGCAGCTTATATAGGGCCGCCGAGCAGTACTTC
TRBJ2-1 | NA | TRBV10-1 | 15 | NA | CASSELVGSRNEQFF | TGCGCCAGCAGTGAGCTGGTAGGCTCTCGGAATGAGCAGTTCTTC
TRBJ2-1 | TRBD2 | TRBV5-4 | 17 | NA | CASSLGGLAGSYNEQFF | TGTGCCAGCAGCTTGGGAGGCCTAGCGGGATCCTACAATGAGCAGTTCTTC
TRBJ2-3 | TRBD1 | TRBV6-5 | 15 | NA | CASRTVTGGADTQYF | TGTGCCAGCAGGACAGTGACAGGGGGCGCAGATACGCAGTATTTT
TRBJ2-1 | NA | TRBV5-4 | 14 | NA | CASATTLVGDEQFF | TGTGCCAGCGCGACCACACTGGTCGGGGATGAGCAGTTCTTC
TRBJ1-5 | TRBD1 | TRBV19 | 14 | NA | CASSSQGARQPQHF | TGTGCCAGTAGCTCACAGGGGGCGCGGCAGCCCCAGCATTTT
TRBJ1-5 | NA | TRBV7-9 | 13 | few | CASSFGGGQPQHF | TGTGCCAGCAGCTTCGGCGGCGGGCAGCCCCAGCATTTT